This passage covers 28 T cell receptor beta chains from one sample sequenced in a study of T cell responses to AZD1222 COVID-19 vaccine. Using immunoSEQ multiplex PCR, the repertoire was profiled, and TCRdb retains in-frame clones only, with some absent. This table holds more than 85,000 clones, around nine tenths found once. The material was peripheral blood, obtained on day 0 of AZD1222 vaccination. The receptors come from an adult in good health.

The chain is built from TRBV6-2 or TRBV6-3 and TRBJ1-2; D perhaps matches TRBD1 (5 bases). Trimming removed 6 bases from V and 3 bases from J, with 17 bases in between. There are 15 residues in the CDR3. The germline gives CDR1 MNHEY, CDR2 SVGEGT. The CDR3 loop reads CASSFPRGGYYGYTF. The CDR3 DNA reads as TGTGCCAGCAGCTTCCCCCGGGGCGGTTACTATGGCTACACCTTC.

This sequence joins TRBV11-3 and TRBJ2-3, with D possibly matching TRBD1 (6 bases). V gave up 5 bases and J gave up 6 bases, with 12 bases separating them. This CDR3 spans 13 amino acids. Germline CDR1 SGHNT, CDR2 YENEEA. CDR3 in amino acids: CASSGPGEDTQYF. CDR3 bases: TGTGCCAGCAGCGGGCCAGGGGAGGATACGCAGTATTTT.

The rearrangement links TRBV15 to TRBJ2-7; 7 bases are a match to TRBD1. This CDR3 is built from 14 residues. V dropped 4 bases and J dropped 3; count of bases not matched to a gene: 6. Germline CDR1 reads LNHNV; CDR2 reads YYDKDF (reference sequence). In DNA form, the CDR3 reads TGTGCCACCAGCATGGAAGGGGACAGCTACGAGCAGTACTTC. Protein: CATSMEGDSYEQYF.

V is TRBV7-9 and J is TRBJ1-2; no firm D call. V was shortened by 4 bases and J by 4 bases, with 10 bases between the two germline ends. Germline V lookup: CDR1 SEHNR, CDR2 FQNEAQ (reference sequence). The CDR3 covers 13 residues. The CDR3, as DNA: TGTGCCAGCAGCTCGACACACTTCTATGGCTACACCTTC. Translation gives CASSSTHFYGYTF.

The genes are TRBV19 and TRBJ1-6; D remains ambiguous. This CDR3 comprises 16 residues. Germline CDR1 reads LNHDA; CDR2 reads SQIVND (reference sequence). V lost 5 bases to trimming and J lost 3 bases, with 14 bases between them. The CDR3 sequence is CASSPRDGFYNSPLHF. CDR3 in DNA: TGTGCCAGTAGTCCACGCGACGGGTTCTATAATTCACCCCTCCACTTT. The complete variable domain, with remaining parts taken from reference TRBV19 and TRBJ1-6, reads DGGITQSPKYLFRKEGQNVTLSCEQNLNHDAMYWYRQDPGQGLRLIYYSQIVNDFQKGDIAEGYSVSREKKESFPLTVTSAQKNPTAFYLCASSPRDGFYNSPLHFGNGTRLTVT.

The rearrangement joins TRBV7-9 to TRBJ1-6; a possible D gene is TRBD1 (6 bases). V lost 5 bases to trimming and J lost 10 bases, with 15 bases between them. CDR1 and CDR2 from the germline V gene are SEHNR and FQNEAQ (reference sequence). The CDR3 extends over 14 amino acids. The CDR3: CASSRLGAQSPLHF. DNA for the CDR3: TGTGCCAGCAGCCGACTGGGGGCTCAATCACCCCTCCACTTT.

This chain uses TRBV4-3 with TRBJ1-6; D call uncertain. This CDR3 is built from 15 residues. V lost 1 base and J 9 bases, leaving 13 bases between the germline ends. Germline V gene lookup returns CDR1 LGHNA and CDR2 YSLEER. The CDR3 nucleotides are TGCGCCAGCAGCCAAGGCGGCGCTGTAAGTTCACCCCTCCACTTT. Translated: CASSQGGAVSSPLHF.

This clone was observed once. The CDR3 loop is CASSLVAGSNEQFF. The CDR3 DNA is TGCGCCAGCAGCTTGGTTGCAGGGTCGAATGAGCAGTTCTTC. The V gene is TRBV5-1, the J gene TRBJ2-1; D may be TRBD1 (5 bases). Germline CDR1 SGHRS, CDR2 YFSETQ. V was pared by 0 bases and J by 7 bases, with 11 bases between. The CDR3 covers 14 residues.

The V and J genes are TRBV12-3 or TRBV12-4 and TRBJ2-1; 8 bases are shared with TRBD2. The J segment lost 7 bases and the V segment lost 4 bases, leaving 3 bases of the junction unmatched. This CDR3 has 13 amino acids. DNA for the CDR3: TGTGCCAGCAGTTCGGGGGGGCGGAATGAGCAGTTCTTC. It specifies CASSSGGRNEQFF.

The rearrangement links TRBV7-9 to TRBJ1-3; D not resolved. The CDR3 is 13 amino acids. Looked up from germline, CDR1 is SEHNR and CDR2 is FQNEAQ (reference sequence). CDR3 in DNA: TGTGCGGGTTCGGAGAGCTCTGGAAACACCATATATTTT. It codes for CAGSESSGNTIYF.

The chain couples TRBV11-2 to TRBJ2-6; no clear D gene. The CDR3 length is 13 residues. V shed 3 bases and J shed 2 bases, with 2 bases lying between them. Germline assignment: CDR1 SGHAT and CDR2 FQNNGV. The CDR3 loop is CASSFAGANVLTF. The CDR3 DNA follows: TGTGCCAGCAGCTTTGCTGGGGCCAACGTCCTGACTTTC.

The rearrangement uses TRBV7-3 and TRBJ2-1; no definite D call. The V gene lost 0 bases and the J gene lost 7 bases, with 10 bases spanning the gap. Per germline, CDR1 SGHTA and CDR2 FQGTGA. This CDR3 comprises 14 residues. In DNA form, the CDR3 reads TGTGCCAGCAGCTTAACGAAGGGTAGAAATGAGCAGTTCTTC. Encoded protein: CASSLTKGRNEQFF.

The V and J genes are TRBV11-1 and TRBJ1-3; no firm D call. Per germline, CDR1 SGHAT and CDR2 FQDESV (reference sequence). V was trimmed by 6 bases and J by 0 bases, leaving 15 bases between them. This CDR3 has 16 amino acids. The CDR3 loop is CASRTTYSDSGNTIYF. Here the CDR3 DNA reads TGTGCCAGCAGGACTACCTACAGCGACTCTGGAAACACCATATATTTT.

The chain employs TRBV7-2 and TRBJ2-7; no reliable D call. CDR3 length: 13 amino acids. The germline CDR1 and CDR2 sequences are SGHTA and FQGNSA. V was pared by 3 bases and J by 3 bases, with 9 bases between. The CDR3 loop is CASSFNWDYEQYF. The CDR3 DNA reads TGTGCCAGCAGCTTTAATTGGGACTACGAGCAGTACTTC.

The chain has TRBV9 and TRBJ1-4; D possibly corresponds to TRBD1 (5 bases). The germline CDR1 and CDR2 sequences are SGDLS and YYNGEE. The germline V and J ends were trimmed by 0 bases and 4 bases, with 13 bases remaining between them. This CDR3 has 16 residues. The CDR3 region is CASSVGGVGHNEKLFF. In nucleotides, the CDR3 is TGTGCCAGCAGCGTAGGAGGGGTGGGCCATAATGAAAAACTGTTTTTT.

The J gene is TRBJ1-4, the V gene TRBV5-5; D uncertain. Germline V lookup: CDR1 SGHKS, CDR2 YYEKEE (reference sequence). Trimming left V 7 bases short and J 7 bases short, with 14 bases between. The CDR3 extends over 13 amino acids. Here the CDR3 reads CASRSGGSEKLFF. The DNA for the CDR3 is TGTGCCAGCCGATCGGGAGGGAGTGAAAAACTGTTTTTT.

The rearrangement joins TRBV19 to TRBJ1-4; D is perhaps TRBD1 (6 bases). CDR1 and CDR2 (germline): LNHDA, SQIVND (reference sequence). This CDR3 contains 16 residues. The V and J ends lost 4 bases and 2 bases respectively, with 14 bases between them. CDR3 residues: CASSTSYRATNEKLFF. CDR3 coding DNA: TGTGCCAGTAGTACCTCCTACAGGGCCACTAATGAAAAACTGTTTTTT.

The CDR3: CASSFPRRRETQYF. The CDR3 nucleotides read TGTGCCAGCAGCTTCCCCCGACGACGAGAGACCCAGTACTTC. The chain uses TRBV7-2 and TRBJ2-5; D gene unclear. Germline V gene sequence: CDR1 SGHTA, CDR2 FQGNSA. V dropped 3 bases and J dropped 4 bases, with 12 bases sitting between them. The CDR3 totals 14 residues.

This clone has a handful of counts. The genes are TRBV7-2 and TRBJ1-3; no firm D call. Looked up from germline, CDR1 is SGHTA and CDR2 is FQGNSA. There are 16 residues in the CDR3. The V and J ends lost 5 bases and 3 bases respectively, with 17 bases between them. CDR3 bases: TGTGCCAGCAGCCTTGGACCTCTTGGGAATGGAAACACCATATATTTT. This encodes CASSLGPLGNGNTIYF.

CDR3 in amino acids: CASSLGANSYEQYF. For the CDR3, the DNA is TGTGCCAGCAGCTTGGGGGCTAACTCCTACGAGCAGTACTTC. The chain carries TRBV7-3 and TRBJ2-7; a possible D gene is TRBD1 (6 bases). Trimming shortened V by 3 bases and J by 0 bases, and 9 bases separated the two germline ends. The CDR3 runs to 14 residues. CDR1 SGHTA and CDR2 FQGTGA come from the germline V gene. The complete variable domain, with remaining parts taken from reference TRBV7-3 and TRBJ2-7, reads GAGVSQTPSNKVTEKGKYVELRCDPISGHTALYWYRQSLGQGPEFLIYFQGTGAADDSGLPNDRFFAVRPEGSVSTLKIQRTERGDSAVYLCASSLGANSYEQYFGPGTRLTVT.

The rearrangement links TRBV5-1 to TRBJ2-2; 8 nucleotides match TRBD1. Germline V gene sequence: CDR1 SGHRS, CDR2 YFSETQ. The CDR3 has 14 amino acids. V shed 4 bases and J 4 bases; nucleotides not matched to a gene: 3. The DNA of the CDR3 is TGCGCCAGCAGCGGGGGACAGGCCACCGGGGAGCTGTTTTTT. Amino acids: CASSGGQATGELFF.

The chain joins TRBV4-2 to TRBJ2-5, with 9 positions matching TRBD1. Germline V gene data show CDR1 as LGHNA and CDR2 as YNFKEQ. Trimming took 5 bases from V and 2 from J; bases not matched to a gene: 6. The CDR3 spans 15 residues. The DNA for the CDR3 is TGTGCCAGCAGCAAGGGACAGGGACCGCAAGAGACCCAGTACTTC. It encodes CASSKGQGPQETQYF.

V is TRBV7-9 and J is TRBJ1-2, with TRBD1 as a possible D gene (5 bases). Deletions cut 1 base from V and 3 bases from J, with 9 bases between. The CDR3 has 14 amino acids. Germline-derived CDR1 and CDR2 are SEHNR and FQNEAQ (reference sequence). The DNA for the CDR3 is TGTGCCAGCAGCTTAGGAGCGACAGACTATGGCTACACCTTC. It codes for CASSLGATDYGYTF.

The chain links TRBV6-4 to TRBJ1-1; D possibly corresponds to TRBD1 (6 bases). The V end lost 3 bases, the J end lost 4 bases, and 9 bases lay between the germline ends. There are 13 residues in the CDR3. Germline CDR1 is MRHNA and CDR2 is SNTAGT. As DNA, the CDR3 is TGTGCCAGCAGTGAAGGCAGGGGCACTGAAGCTTTCTTT. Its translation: CASSEGRGTEAFF.

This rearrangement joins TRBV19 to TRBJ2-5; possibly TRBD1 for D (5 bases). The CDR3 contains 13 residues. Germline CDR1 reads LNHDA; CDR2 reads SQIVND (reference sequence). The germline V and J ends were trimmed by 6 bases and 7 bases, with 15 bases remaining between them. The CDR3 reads CASSLSQGATQYF. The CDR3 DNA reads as TGTGCCAGTAGCCTCAGTCAGGGCGCGACCCAGTACTTC.

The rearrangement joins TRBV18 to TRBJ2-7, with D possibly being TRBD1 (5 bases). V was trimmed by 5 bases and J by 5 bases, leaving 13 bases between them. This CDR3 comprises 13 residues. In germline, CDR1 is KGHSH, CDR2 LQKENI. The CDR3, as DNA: TGTGCCAGCTCAGCTCAGGGATACGACGAGCAGTACTTC. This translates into CASSAQGYDEQYF. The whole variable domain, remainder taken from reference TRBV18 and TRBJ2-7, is NAGVMQNPRHLVRRRGQEARLRCSPMKGHSHVYWYRQLPEEGLKFMVYLQKENIIDESGMPKERFSAEFPKEGPSILRIQQVVRGDSAAYFCASSAQGYDEQYFGPGTRLTVT.

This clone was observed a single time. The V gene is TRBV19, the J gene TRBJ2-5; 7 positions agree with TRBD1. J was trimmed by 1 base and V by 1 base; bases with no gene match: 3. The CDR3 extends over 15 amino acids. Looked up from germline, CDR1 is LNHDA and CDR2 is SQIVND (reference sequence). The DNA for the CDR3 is TGTGCCAGTAGTATAGTAGGGACAGCCCAAGAGACCCAGTACTTC. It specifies CASSIVGTAQETQYF.

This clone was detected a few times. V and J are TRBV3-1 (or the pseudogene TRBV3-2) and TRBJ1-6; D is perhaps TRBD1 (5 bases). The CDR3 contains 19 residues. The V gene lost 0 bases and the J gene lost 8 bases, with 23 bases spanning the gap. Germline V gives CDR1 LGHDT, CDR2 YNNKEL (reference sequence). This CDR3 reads CASSQDRPSGQSHHSPLHF. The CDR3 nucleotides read TGTGCCAGCAGCCAAGACCGGCCCTCGGGGCAGTCTCACCATTCACCCCTCCACTTT.